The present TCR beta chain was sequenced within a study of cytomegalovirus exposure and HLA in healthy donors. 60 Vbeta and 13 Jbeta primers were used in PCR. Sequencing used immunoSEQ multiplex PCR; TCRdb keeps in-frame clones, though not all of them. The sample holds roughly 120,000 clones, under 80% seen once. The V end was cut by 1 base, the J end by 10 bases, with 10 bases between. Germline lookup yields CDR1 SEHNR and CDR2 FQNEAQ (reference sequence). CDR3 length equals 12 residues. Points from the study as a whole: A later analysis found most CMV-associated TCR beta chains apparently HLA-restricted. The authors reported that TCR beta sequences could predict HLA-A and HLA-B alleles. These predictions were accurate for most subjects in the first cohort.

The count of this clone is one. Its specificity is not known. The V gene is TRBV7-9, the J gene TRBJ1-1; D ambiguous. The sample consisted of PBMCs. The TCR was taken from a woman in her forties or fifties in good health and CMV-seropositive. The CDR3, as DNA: TGTGCCAGCAGCTTAGTGCAGGATAGAGCTTTCTTT. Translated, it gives CASSLVQDRAFF.